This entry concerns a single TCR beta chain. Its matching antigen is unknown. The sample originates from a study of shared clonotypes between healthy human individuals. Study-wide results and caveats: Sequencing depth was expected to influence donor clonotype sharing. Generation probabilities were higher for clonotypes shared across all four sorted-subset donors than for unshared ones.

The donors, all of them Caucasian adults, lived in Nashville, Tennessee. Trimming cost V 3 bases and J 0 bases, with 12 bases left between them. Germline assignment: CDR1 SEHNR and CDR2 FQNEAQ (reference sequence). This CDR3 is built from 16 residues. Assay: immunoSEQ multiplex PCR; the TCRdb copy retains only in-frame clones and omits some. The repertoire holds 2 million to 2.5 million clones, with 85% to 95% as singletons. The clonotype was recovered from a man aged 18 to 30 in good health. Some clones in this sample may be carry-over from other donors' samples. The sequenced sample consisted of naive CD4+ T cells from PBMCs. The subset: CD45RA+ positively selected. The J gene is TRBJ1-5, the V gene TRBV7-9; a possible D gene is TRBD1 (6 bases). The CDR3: CASSFGGPNSNQPQHF. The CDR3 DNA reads TGTGCCAGCAGCTTCGGGGGCCCGAATAGCAATCAGCCCCAGCATTTT.